This TCR beta chain was identified in a study of OX40 agonist ivuxolimab in advanced cancers. As for the study in general: Three patients got partial responses; one had hepatocellular carcinoma and two had cutaneous melanoma.

Points on this clone: Its antigen is currently unknown.

Sampling times: baseline, cycle 4 day 1, cycle 7 day 1. The repertoire was sequenced with immunoSEQ multiplex PCR; TCRdb's copy has only in-frame clones and lacks some. The sample lists about 83,000 clones; about 88% were seen once. Notes on the study in general: Some nonresponders likewise displayed low normalized T-cell clonal expansion.

From germline, CDR1 is MNHEY and CDR2 SMNVEV (reference sequence). The CDR3 has 15 amino acids. V lost 6 bases and J 2 bases, leaving 14 bases between the germline ends. The source was CD4+ or CD8+ T cells sorted from blood, collected in a trial of the OX40 agonist ivuxolimab. The receptor's source is an adult with an advanced solid tumor such as melanoma, head and neck, liver or kidney cancer. This chain connects TRBV27 to TRBJ1-3; tentative D call: TRBD1 (6 bases). The CDR3 coding sequence is TGTGCCAGCAGCCTTGACAGGTTACCTGGAAACACCATATATTTT. It yields the protein CASSLDRLPGNTIYF.